The entry below gives a single T cell receptor beta chain sequence along with its context. The antigen this receptor binds is unknown. Base qualities are not recorded, but no much larger clone differs from it by a single base. The entry originates in a study of blood T cell repertoires in COVID-19 (dated by TCRdb to about 2020). A note on the overall study: The collaborator samples originated in the United States, Italy and Spain and spanned the acute and convalescent phases of COVID-19. Where available, HLA class I and class II types were obtained from metadata supplied by the sample provider rather than from assay-based typing. Deeply sampled blood TCRbeta repertoires from subjects exposed to, actively infected with, or recovered from COVID-19 were included in the dataset. A de-identified subject ID, COVID-19 status, age in years and sex were almost always included in the sample metadata. The repertoires were released in a freely available public database meant as a resource for research on the immune response to SARS-CoV-2. The prospective study material was composed of cDNA or gDNA derived from T cells, B-cell-depleted T cells, or PBMCs. Samples were obtained from the ongoing ImmuneRACE study (first 160 participants) and from about 1,300 subjects provided by 6 global collaborators.

Collaborating institutions collected whole blood in K2EDTA tubes following their own protocols. For TCRbeta analysis, collaborators shipped samples in one of three forms: frozen whole blood, isolated PBMCs, or DNA extracted from either of those sample types. The CDR3 holds 13 amino acids from the cysteine to the phenylalanine. The CDR3 DNA has 39 bases and is translated from base 1. Trimming removed 3 bases from V and 2 bases from J, leaving 7 bases between the germline ends. The germline V gene provides CDR1 KGHSH and CDR2 LQKENI. The paper as a whole reports these results and caveats: The amount of clinical and demographic metadata varied by source and participant and was provided uncurated.

TCRbeta CDR3 regions were amplified from genomic DNA using the immunoSEQ Assay, a bias-controlled multiplex PCR. Per the original workflow: Nucleated cell counts per sample were estimated from amplification of reference gene primers within the assay. To quantify the absolute abundance of each unique TCRbeta CDR3 rearrangement, sequence reads were collapsed and filtered. For each sample, productive Simpson clonality was calculated by taking the square root of Simpson's diversity index across productive rearrangements. Held by TCRdb, this immuneACCESS table contains in-frame sequences only and omits some clones. Under half of the omission traces to an unresolved V gene where checked; the cause of the rest is unknown. That table supplies the V and J calls and clone size; D and trimming were determined from the DNA. The sample has around 150,000 clones on record, around 86% of them singletons. Less than 3.5% of the sample is held by the ten biggest clonotypes.

The chain links TRBV18 with TRBJ1-1; the D segment cannot be called with confidence. The specimen sequenced was peripheral blood. The clonotype originates from a man aged 65-85 years with acute or convalescent COVID-19. The CDR3 region: CASSPFLNTEAFF. The nucleotides read TGTGCCAGCTCACCGTTTCTCAACACTGAAGCTTTCTTT.